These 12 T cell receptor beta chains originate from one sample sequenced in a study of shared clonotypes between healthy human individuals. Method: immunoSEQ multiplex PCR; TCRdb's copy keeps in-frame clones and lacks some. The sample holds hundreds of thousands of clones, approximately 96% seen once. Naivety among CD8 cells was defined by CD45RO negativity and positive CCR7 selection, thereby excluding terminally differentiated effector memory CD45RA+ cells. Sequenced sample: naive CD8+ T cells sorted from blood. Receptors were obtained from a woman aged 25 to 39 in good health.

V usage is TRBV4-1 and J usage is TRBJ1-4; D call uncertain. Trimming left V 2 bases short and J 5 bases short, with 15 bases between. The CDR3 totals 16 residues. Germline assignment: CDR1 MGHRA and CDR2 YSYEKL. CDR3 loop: CASSQLYGPRNEKLFF. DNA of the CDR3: TGCGCCAGCAGCCAACTTTACGGACCCAGGAATGAAAAACTGTTTTTT.

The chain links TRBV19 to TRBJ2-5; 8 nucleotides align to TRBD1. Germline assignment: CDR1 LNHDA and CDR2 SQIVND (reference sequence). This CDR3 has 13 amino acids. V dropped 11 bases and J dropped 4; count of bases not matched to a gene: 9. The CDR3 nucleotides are TGTGCCTCCCAGGGGGCGCTGGGAGAGACCCAGTACTTC. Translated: CASQGALGETQYF.

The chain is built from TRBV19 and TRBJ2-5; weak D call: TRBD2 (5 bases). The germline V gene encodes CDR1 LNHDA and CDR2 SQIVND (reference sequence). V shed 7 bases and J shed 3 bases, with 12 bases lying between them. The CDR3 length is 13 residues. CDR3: CASTPGSEETQYF. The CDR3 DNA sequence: TGTGCCAGTACCCCGGGGTCCGAAGAGACCCAGTACTTC.

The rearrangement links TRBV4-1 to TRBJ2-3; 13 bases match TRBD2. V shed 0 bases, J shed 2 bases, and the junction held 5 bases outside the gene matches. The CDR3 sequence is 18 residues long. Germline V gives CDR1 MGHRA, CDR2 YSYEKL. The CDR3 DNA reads TGCGCCAGCAGCCAAGAGCTCGGGACTAGCGGGATCACAGATACGCAGTATTTT. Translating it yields CASSQELGTSGITDTQYF.

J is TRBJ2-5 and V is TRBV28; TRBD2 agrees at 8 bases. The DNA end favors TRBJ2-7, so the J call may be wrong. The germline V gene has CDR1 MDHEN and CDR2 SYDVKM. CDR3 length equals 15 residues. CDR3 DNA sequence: TGTGCCAGCAGTCCTTTTTTTAGCGGGAACAACGAGCAGTACTTC. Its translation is CASSPFFSGNNEQYF.

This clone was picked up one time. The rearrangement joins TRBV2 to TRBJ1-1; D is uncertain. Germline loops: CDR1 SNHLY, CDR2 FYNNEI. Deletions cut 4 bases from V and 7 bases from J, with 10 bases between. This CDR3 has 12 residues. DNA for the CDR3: TGTGCCAGCAGTGGCGCGGCGGTTGAAGCTTTCTTT. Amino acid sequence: CASSGAAVEAFF.

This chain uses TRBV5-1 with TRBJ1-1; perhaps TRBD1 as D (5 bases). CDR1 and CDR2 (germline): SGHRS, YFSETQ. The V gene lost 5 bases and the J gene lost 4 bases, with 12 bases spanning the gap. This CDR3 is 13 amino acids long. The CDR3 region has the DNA TGCGCCAGCAGTATCAGGGTGGGCACTGAAGCTTTCTTT. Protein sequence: CASSIRVGTEAFF.

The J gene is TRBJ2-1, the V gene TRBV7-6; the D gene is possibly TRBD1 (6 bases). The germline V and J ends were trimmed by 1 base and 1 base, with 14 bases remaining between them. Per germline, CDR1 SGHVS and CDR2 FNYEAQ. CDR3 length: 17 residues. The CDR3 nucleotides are TGTGCCAGCAGCTTAGGAGGGAACAGGGCATCCTACAATGAGCAGTTCTTC. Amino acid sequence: CASSLGGNRASYNEQFF.

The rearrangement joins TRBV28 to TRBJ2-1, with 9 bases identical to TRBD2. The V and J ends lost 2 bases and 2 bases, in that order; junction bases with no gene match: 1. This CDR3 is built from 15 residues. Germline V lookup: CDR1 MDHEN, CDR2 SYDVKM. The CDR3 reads CASSLIAGAYNEQFF. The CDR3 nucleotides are TGTGCCAGCAGTTTAATAGCGGGAGCCTACAATGAGCAGTTCTTC.

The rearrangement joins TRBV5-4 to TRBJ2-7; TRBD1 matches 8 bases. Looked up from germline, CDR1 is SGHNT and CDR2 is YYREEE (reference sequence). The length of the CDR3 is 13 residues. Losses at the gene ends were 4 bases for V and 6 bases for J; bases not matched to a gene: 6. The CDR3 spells CASSPGQEGEQYF. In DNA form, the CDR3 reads TGTGCCAGCAGCCCGGGACAGGAAGGCGAGCAGTACTTC.

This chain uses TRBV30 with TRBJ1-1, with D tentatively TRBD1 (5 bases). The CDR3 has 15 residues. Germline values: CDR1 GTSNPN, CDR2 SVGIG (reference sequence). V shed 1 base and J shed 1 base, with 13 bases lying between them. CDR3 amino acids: CAWSEGTAWNTEAFF. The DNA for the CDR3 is TGTGCCTGGAGTGAGGGGACTGCCTGGAACACTGAAGCTTTCTTT.

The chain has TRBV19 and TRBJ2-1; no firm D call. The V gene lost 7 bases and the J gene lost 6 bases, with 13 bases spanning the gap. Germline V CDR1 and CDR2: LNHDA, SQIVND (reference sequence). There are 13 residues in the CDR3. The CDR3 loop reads CASISLFSNEQFF. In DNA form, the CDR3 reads TGTGCCAGTATAAGCCTATTCAGCAATGAGCAGTTCTTC.